What follows is one T cell receptor (beta chain) and its context. The antigen remains undetermined. The data originate from a study of cytomegalovirus exposure and HLA in healthy donors. PCR primers comprised 60 Vbeta and 13 Jbeta primers. Authors' analysis steps: The authors later counted some 76 million unique TCR beta chains, roughly 10 million of them shared. Some clones are missing from TCRdb's copy, which holds only in-frame ones; the method was immunoSEQ multiplex PCR. V and J calls and clone size are as listed in that table; D and trimming were resolved from the DNA. The table lists approximately 140,000 clones, over 60% of them singletons. Findings of the study overall: A later analysis reportedly identified an Asian-associated ancestry cluster as carrying fewer N-insertions than the approximately 640-donor mean.

The CDR3 spans 15 residues. Germline V gives CDR1 SGHRS, CDR2 YFSETQ. Unmatched junction bases numbered 8, after V lost 5 bases and J lost 4 bases. The sequence was collected from a male donor in good health and CMV-seropositive. The chain links TRBV5-1 to TRBJ1-4; 7 nucleotides match TRBD1. The source material was PBMCs. The CDR3 loop reads CASRAFRGLNEKLFF. CDR3 nucleotide sequence: TGCGCCAGCAGGGCTTTTAGGGGGCTTAATGAAAAACTGTTTTTT.